Listed below are T cell receptor beta chains from one sample, sequenced in a study of cytomegalovirus exposure and HLA in healthy donors. Clones were read by immunoSEQ multiplex PCR, and TCRdb kept only the in-frame ones, dropping some. The sample lists more than 130,000 clones, approximately 80% occurring once. The sequenced material came from PBMCs. The source of these receptors is a woman between 50 and 59 years old in good health and CMV-seronegative. CDR3s include the opening cysteine and the closing phenylalanine or tryptophan. A D gene is named only where the DNA matches it firmly. Not all rows give a size; the values are once, few, many and, for expanded clones, a class.

TRBV2	TRBJ2-5	.	TRBD1	CASSWDRGRRDQYF	TGTGCCAGCAGTTGGGACAGGGGCCGAAGAGACCAGTACTTC
TRBV19	TRBJ1-5	.	.	CASSIARAANQPQHF	TGTGCCAGTAGTATAGCCAGGGCTGCTAATCAGCCCCAGCATTTT
TRBV5-1	TRBJ1-6	.	TRBD1	CASSLGDSNSPLHF	TGCGCCAGCAGCTTAGGGGACAGCAATTCACCCCTCCACTTT
TRBV7-9	TRBJ2-7	.	TRBD2	CSSSLTPGLVSSYEQYF	TGTTCCAGCAGCTTAACCCCCGGACTAGTAAGCTCCTACGAGCAGTACTTC
TRBV28	TRBJ1-1	once	TRBD1	CASSTLSAITDRGRAEAFF	TGTGCCAGCAGCACCCTATCGGCTATTACAGACAGGGGGCGGGCTGAAGCTTTCTTT
TRBV6-1	TRBJ1-3	few	.	CASSQTQGVGNTIYF	TGTGCCAGCAGTCAAACTCAGGGTGTGGGAAACACCATATATTTT
TRBV19	TRBJ1-6	few	.	CASSIDVGALPLHF	TGTGCCAGTAGTATAGATGTGGGGGCCCTACCCCTCCACTTT
TRBV30	TRBJ2-7	.	.	CAWKLGGRFEQYF	TGTGCCTGGAAACTGGGGGGGCGCTTCGAGCAGTACTTC
TRBV6-1	TRBJ2-7	.	.	CASRRDRGVSEQYF	TGTGCCAGCAGACGGGACCGCGGGGTTAGCGAGCAGTACTTC
TRBV7-2	TRBJ1-2	.	.	CASSPGTNHYGYTF	TGTGCCAGCAGCCCAGGGACTAATCACTATGGCTACACCTTC
TRBV5-1	TRBJ1-6	.	.	CASSSTRGAYNSPLHF	TGCGCCAGCAGCTCTACACGGGGGGCCTATAATTCACCCCTCCACTTT
TRBV5-4	TRBJ2-5	.	.	CASSLASREETQYF	TGTGCCAGCAGCTTGGCCTCCCGGGAAGAGACCCAGTACTTC
TRBV11-3	TRBJ2-3	.	TRBD2	CASSRGLAGGSDTQYF	TGTGCCAGCAGCCGCGGACTAGCGGGGGGCTCAGATACGCAGTATTTT
TRBV27	TRBJ2-7	.	TRBD1	CASSFGQVGSEQYF	TGTGCCAGCAGTTTCGGACAGGTAGGCTCCGAGCAGTACTTC
TRBV4-1	TRBJ1-5	.	.	CASSPYQGNSNQPQHF	TGCGCCAGCAGCCCGTACCAGGGAAATAGCAATCAGCCCCAGCATTTT
TRBV6-6	TRBJ1-1	.	.	CASSYSLNMNTEAFF	TGTGCCAGCAGTTACTCGTTGAACATGAACACTGAAGCTTTCTTT
TRBV6-6	TRBJ1-5	.	.	CASSYSRHLNQPQHF	TGTGCCAGCAGTTACTCGCGCCACCTCAATCAGCCCCAGCATTTT
TRBV7-2	TRBJ2-5	.	TRBD2	CASRKVAGGTQETQYF	TGTGCCAGCAGGAAAGTAGCGGGGGGCACCCAAGAGACCCAGTACTTC
TRBV11-2	TRBJ1-6	.	.	CASSPTSGTYNSPLHF	TGTGCCAGCAGCCCTACCTCGGGAACCTATAATTCACCCCTCCACTTT
TRBV19	TRBJ2-1	.	TRBD1	CASSISGTGYNEQFF	TGTGCCAGTAGTATTAGTGGGACAGGGTACAATGAGCAGTTCTTC
TRBV30	TRBJ1-2	.	.	CAWVSGNYGYTF	TGTGCCTGGGTCTCAGGGAACTATGGCTACACCTTC
TRBV11-1	TRBJ2-1	.	.	CASSLGQGGAYNEQFF	TGTGCCAGCAGCTTAGGTCAAGGGGGGGCCTACAATGAGCAGTTCTTC
TRBV11-3	TRBJ2-5	.	.	CASSLGDSARETQYF	TGTGCCAGCAGCTTAGGGGACTCCGCGAGGGAGACCCAGTACTTC
TRBV19	TRBJ1-5	.	.	CASSVHPQGGNQPQHF	TGTGCCAGTAGTGTCCACCCCCAGGGTGGCAATCAGCCCCAGCATTTT
TRBV7-9	TRBJ2-6	.	.	CASSHPMNRAGANVLTF	TGTGCCAGCAGCCACCCAATGAACAGGGCTGGGGCCAACGTCCTGACTTTC
TRBV4-3	TRBJ2-1	.	TRBD2	CASSATSVYNEQFF	TGCGCCAGCAGCGCGACTAGCGTCTACAATGAGCAGTTCTTC
TRBV6-1	TRBJ2-2	.	.	CATTYNGEAGELFF	TGTGCCACCACTTATAATGGGGAGGCCGGGGAGCTGTTTTTT
TRBV7-6	TRBJ2-7	.	TRBD1	CASRFGTGLMDEQYF	TGTGCCAGCAGATTCGGGACAGGGCTTATGGACGAGCAGTACTTC
TRBV6-5	TRBJ2-3	.	.	CASRLALTPPDTQYF	TGTGCCAGCAGGTTAGCCCTTACCCCCCCAGATACGCAGTATTTT
TRBV9	TRBJ2-2	.	TRBD1	CASSSTGGQMNTGELFF	TGTGCCAGCAGCTCCACAGGGGGCCAGATGAACACCGGGGAGCTGTTTTTT
TRBV19	TRBJ2-6	.	.	CASSLLSGANVLTF	TGTGCCAGTAGCCTACTATCCGGGGCCAACGTCCTGACTTTC
TRBV9	TRBJ2-2	few	.	CASSQIQGNTGELFF	TGTGCCAGCAGCCAGATACAGGGGAACACCGGGGAGCTGTTTTTT
TRBV4-1	TRBJ2-1	.	.	CASSQDLGQRYNEQFF	TGCGCCAGCAGCCAAGATCTTGGACAGAGATACAATGAGCAGTTCTTC
TRBV19	TRBJ2-1	.	TRBD2	CASSPSGGAFNEQFF	TGTGCCAGTAGTCCCAGCGGGGGGGCCTTCAATGAGCAGTTCTTC
TRBV30	TRBJ1-6	.	.	CAWRPDLRRLAVSYNSPLHF	TGTGCCTGGAGACCCGACCTTCGGCGGTTAGCGGTCTCCTATAATTCACCCCTCCACTTT
TRBV6-1	TRBJ2-1	.	.	CASSVRGGSYNEQFF	TGTGCCAGCAGTGTGAGGGGGGGGTCCTACAATGAGCAGTTCTTC
TRBV7-8	TRBJ1-5	.	.	CASTLGGIGSNQPQHF	TGTGCCAGCACCCTAGGGGGTATAGGGAGCAATCAGCCCCAGCATTTT
TRBV19	TRBJ2-7	.	TRBD1	CASSLGTGLYEQYF	TGTGCCAGTAGTTTAGGGACAGGTCTCTACGAGCAGTACTTC
TRBV19	TRBJ2-5	many	.	CASSVPPGETQYF	TGTGCCAGTAGTGTACCACCCGGGGAGACCCAGTACTTC
TRBV19	TRBJ1-4	few	.	CASSTTGGGEKLFF	TGTGCCAGTAGTACGACAGGAGGTGGGGAAAAACTGTTTTTT
TRBV11-2	TRBJ2-5	once	.	CASSLEGTLIQETQYF	TGTGCCAGCAGCTTAGAGGGGACACTAATCCAAGAGACCCAGTACTTC
TRBV5-1	TRBJ2-7	.	TRBD1	CASSERQGAYEQYF	TGCGCCAGCAGCGAGAGACAGGGGGCCTACGAGCAGTACTTC
TRBV28	TRBJ1-2	.	TRBD1	CASSLGTVVLPGYTF	TGTGCCAGCAGTTTAGGGACAGTCGTCCTCCCGGGCTACACCTTC
TRBV9	TRBJ2-3	.	TRBD2	CASSLSGVRTDTQYF	TGTGCCAGCAGCTTAAGCGGGGTACGCACAGATACGCAGTATTTT
TRBV14	TRBJ2-1	.	.	CASSQDRGHEQFF	TGTGCCAGCAGCCAAGACAGAGGGCATGAGCAGTTCTTC
TRBV19	TRBJ1-6	once	TRBD1	CASSIGQGFNSPLHF	TGTGCCAGTAGTATAGGACAGGGATTTAATTCACCCCTCCACTTT
TRBV6-5	TRBJ1-3	once	.	CASIILTGTGNTIYF	TGTGCCAGCATTATCCTGACGGGTACTGGAAACACCATATATTTT
TRBV27	TRBJ2-6	few	.	CASFGGQNSGANVLTF	TGTGCCAGCTTCGGGGGGCAGAACTCTGGGGCCAACGTCCTGACTTTC
TRBV4-2	TRBJ1-2	once	.	CASTPLRGFNYGYTF	TGTGCCAGCACCCCTCTGCGGGGGTTTAACTATGGCTACACCTTC
TRBV10-1	TRBJ2-7	.	.	CASSPGDEQYF	TGCGCCAGCAGCCCAGGGGACGAGCAGTACTTC
TRBV5-1	TRBJ2-7	.	TRBD1	CASSPQGTGTYEQYF	TGCGCCAGCAGCCCCCAAGGGACAGGGACATACGAGCAGTACTTC
TRBV7-9	TRBJ2-2	.	TRBD1	CASTGTGGDEVVGELFF	TGTGCCAGCACCGGGACAGGGGGCGATGAAGTTGTCGGGGAGCTGTTTTTT
TRBV4-2	TRBJ2-2	.	.	CASSQGKGPTGELFF	TGTGCCAGCAGCCAAGGGAAGGGGCCCACCGGGGAGCTGTTTTTT
TRBV19	TRBJ1-5	.	.	CASTGWDLPLSNQPQHF	TGTGCCAGTACCGGCTGGGACTTACCTCTTAGCAATCAGCCCCAGCATTTT
TRBV4-2	TRBJ2-5	.	TRBD2	CASSQDGRDYGPFRETQYF	TGTGCCAGCAGCCAAGATGGCCGGGACTACGGACCTTTTAGGGAGACCCAGTACTTC
TRBV2	TRBJ2-7	.	.	CASKRQTYEQYF	TGTGCCAGCAAACGACAGACCTACGAGCAGTACTTC
TRBV27	TRBJ1-1	.	.	CASSLSRTTSGAFF	TGTGCCAGCAGTCTCTCCCGAACTACTTCGGGTGCTTTCTTT
TRBV4-1	TRBJ1-2	once	.	CASSQDKTGYGYTF	TGCGCCAGCAGCCAAGATAAAACGGGCTATGGCTACACCTTC
TRBV27	TRBJ2-7	.	.	CASSHRDPSYEQYF	TGTGCCAGCAGTCACAGGGACCCTAGCTACGAGCAGTACTTC